Described below is a single T cell receptor beta chain sequence and its context. These data are taken from a study of radiotherapy plus CTLA-4 blockade in lung cancer. Profiling relied on immunoSEQ multiplex PCR, and the TCRdb table lists in-frame clones only, not all of them. This sample carries over a thousand clones, 88% of them seen once, and the ten largest clones take roughly 10%. CDR3 length: 14 residues. The ends were cut back, 4 bases at V and 8 bases at J, with 14 bases in the middle. Germline CDR1 MGHRA, CDR2 YSYEKL. Here the sequenced sample was tumor tissue, taken from a patient treated with radiotherapy plus ipilimumab. This TCR was recovered from a human donor with non-small cell lung cancer who had a complete response to radiotherapy plus ipilimumab. V gene TRBV4-1 combines with J gene TRBJ1-4, with D perhaps matching TRBD1 (5 bases). CDR3 nucleotides: TGCGCCAGCAGCCCCCGGCGAGAGGGGGAAAAACTGTTTTTT. Translation: CASSPRREGEKLFF.